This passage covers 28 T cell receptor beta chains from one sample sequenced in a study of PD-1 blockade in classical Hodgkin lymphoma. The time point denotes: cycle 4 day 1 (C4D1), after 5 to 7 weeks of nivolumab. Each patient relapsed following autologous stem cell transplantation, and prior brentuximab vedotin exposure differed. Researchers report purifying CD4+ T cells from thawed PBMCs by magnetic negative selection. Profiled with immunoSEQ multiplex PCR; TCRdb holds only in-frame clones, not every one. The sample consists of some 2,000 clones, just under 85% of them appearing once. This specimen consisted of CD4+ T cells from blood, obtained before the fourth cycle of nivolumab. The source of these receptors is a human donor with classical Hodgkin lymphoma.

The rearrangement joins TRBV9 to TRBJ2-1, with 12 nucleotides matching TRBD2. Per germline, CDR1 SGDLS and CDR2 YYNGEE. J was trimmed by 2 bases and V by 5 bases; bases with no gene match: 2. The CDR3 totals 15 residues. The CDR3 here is CASRASGGAYNEQFF. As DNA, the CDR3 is TGTGCCAGCAGAGCTAGCGGGGGGGCCTACAATGAGCAGTTCTTC. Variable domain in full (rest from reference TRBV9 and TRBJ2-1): DSGVTQTPKHLITATGQRVTLRCSPRSGDLSVYWYQQSLDQGLQFLIQYYNGEERAKGNILERFSAQQFPDLHSELNLSSLELGDSALYFCASRASGGAYNEQFFGPGTRLTVL.

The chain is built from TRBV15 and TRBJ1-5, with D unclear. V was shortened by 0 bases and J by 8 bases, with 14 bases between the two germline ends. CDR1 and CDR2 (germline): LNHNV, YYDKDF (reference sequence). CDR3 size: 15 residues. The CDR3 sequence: CATSRDGLGSKPQHF. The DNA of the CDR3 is TGTGCCACCAGCAGAGATGGGTTGGGTAGTAAGCCCCAGCATTTT.

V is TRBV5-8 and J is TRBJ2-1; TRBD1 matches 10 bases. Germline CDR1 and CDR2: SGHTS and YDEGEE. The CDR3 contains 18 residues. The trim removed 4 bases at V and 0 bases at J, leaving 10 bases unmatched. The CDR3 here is CASSRWTGGPFSYNEQFF. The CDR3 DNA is TGTGCCAGCAGCCGATGGACAGGGGGACCTTTCTCCTACAATGAGCAGTTCTTC.

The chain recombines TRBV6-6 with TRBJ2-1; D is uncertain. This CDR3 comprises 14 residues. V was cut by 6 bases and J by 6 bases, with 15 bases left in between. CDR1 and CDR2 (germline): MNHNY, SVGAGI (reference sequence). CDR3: CASRSWGIGNEQFF. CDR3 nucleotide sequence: TGTGCCAGCAGATCCTGGGGAATAGGCAATGAGCAGTTCTTC.

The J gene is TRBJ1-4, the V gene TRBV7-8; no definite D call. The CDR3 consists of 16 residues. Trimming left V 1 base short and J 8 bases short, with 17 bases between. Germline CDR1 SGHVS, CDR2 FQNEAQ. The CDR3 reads CASSLEAGVLGEKLFF. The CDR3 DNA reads TGTGCCAGCAGCTTAGAAGCCGGGGTTCTTGGCGAAAAACTGTTTTTT.

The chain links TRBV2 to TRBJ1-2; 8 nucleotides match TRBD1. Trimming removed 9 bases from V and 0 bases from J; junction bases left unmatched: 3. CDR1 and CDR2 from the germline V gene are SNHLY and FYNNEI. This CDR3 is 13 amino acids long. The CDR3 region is CARRDRPNYGYTF. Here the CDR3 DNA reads TGTGCCAGGAGGGACAGGCCTAACTATGGCTACACCTTC. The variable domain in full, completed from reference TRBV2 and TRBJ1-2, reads EPEVTQTPSHQVTQMGQEVILRCVPISNHLYFYWYRQILGQKVEFLVSFYNNEISEKSEIFDDQFSVERPDGSNFTLKIRSTKLEDSAMYFCARRDRPNYGYTFGSGTRLTVV.

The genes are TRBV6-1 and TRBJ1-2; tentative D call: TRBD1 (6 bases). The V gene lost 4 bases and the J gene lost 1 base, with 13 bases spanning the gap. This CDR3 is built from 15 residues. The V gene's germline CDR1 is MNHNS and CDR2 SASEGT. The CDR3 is CASSALTQGNYGYTF. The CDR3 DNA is TGTGCCAGCAGTGCCCTCACACAGGGTAACTATGGCTACACCTTC.

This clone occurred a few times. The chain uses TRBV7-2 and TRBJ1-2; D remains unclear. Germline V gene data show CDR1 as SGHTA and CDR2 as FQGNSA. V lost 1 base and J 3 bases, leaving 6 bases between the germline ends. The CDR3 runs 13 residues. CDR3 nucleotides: TGTGCCAGCAGCTTAGGGCCCGACTATGGCTACACCTTC. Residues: CASSLGPDYGYTF.

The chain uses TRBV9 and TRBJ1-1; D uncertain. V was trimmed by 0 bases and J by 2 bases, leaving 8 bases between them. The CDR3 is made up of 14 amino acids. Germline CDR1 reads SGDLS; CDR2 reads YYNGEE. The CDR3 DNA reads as TGTGCCAGCAGCGTAGTCATAGGCAACACTGAAGCTTTCTTT. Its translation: CASSVVIGNTEAFF. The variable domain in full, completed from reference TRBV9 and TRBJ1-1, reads DSGVTQTPKHLITATGQRVTLRCSPRSGDLSVYWYQQSLDQGLQFLIQYYNGEERAKGNILERFSAQQFPDLHSELNLSSLELGDSALYFCASSVVIGNTEAFFGQGTRLTVV.

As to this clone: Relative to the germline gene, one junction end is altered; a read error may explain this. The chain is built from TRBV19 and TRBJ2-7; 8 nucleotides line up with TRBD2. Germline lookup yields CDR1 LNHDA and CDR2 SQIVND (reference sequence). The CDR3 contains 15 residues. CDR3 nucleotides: TGTGCCAGTAGTAGGGTTCCGCGGGAGGCCTACGGGCAGTACTTC. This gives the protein CASSRVPREAYGQYF.

This CDR3 reads CASKPGQGAIDYGYTF. CDR3 coding DNA: TGTGCCAGTAAACCGGGACAGGGGGCAATAGACTATGGCTACACCTTC. The chain joins TRBV19 to TRBJ1-2; 12 nucleotides agree with TRBD1. Germline CDR1 LNHDA, CDR2 SQIVND (reference sequence). This CDR3 region has 16 residues. V lost 7 bases, J lost 3 bases, and 9 bases stayed unmatched.

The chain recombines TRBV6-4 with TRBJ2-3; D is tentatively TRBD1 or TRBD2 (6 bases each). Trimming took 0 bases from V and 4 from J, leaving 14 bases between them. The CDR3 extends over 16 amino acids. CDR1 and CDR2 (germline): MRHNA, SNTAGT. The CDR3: CASSDSSGGPADTQYF. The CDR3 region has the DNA TGTGCCAGCAGTGACTCGAGTGGGGGGCCGGCAGATACGCAGTATTTT.

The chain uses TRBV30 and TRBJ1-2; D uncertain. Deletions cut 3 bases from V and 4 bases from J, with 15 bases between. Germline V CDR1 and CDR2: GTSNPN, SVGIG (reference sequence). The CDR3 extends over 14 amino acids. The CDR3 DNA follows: TGTGCCTGGAGGGCCCCGAACTCGGGCTATGGCTACACCTTC. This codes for CAWRAPNSGYGYTF. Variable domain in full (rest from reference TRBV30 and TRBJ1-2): SQTIHQWPATLVQPVGSPLSLECTVEGTSNPNLYWYRQAAGRGLQLLFYSVGIGQISSEVPQNLSASRPQDRQFILSSKKLLLSDSGFYLCAWRAPNSGYGYTFGSGTRLTVV.

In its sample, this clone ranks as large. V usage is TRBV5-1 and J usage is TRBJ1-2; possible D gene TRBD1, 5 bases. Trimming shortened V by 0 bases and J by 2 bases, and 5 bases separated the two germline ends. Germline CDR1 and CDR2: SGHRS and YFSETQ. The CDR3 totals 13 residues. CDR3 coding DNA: TGCGCCAGCAGCTTGGACAGGAACTATGGCTACACCTTC. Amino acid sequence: CASSLDRNYGYTF.

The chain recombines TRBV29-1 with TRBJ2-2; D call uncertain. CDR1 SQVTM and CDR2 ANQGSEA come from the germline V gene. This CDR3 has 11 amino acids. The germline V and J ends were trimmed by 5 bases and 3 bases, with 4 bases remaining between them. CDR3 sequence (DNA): TGCAGCGTTTTTTACACCGGGGAGCTGTTTTTT. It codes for CSVFYTGELFF.

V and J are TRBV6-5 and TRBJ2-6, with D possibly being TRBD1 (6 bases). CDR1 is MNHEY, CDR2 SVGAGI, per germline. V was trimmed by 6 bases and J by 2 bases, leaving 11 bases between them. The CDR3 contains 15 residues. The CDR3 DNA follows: TGTGCCAGCAGCCCAAAGGGGGCTGGGGCCAACGTCCTGACTTTC. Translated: CASSPKGAGANVLTF.

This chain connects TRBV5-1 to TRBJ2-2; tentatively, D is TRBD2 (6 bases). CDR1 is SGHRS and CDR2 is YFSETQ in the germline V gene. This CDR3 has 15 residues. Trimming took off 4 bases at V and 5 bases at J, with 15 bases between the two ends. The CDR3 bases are TGCGCCAGCAGCGTAGGGACTCCACAGACCGGGGAGCTGTTTTTT. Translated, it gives CASSVGTPQTGELFF.

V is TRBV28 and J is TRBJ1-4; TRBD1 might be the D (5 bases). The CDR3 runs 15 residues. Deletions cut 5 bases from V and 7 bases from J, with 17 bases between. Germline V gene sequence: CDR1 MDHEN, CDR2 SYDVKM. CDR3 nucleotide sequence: TGTGCCAGCAGTCCCACCTTCGACAGTCTTGAAAAACTGTTTTTT. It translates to CASSPTFDSLEKLFF.

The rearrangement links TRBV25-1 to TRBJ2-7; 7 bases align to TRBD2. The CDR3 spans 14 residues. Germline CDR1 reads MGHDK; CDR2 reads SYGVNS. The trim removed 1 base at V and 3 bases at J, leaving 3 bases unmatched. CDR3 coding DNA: TGTGCCAGCAGTGAATGGGGGGGGAACTACGAGCAGTACTTC. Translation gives CASSEWGGNYEQYF.

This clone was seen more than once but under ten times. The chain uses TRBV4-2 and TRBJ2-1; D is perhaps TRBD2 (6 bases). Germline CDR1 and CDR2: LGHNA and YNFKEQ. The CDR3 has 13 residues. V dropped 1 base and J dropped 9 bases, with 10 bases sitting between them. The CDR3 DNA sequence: TGTGCCAGCAGCCAAGCGGGAGTGAGTGAGCAGTTCTTC. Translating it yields CASSQAGVSEQFF.

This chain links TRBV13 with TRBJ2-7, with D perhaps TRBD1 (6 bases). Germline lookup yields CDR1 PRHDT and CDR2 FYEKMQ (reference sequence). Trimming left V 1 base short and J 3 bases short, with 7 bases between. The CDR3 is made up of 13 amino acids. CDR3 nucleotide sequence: TGTGCCAGCAGCTTAGACAGGGACTACGAGCAGTACTTC. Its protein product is CASSLDRDYEQYF.

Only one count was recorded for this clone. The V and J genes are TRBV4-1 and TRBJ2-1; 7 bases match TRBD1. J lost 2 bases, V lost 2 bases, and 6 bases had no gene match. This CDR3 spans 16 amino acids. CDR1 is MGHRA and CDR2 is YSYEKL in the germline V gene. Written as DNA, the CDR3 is TGCGCCAGCAGCCAAAGACAGGGAGTTCCCTACAATGAGCAGTTCTTC. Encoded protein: CASSQRQGVPYNEQFF.

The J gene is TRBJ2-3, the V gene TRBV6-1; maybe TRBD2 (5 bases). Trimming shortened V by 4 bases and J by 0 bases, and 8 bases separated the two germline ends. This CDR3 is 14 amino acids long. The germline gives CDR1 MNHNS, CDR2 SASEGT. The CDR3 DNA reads TGTGCCAGCAGTGCCTCGGGAAGCACAGATACGCAGTATTTT. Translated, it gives CASSASGSTDTQYF.

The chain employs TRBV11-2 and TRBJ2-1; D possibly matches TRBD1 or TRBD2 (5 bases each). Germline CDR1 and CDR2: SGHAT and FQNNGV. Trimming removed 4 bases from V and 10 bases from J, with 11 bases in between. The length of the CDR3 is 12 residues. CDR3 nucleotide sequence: TGTGCCAGCAGCTCGACCGGGACCGAGCAGTTCTTC. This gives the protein CASSSTGTEQFF.

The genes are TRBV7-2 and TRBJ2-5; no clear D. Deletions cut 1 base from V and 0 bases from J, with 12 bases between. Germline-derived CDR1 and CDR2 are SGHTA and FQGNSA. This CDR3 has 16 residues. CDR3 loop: CASSLGGTLYQETQYF. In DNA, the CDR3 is TGTGCCAGCAGCTTAGGAGGCACCCTTTACCAAGAGACCCAGTACTTC.

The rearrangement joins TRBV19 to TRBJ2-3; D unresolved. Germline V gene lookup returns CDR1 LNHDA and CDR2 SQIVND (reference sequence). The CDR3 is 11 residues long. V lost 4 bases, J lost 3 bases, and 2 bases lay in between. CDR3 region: CASSKTDTQYF. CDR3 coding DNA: TGTGCCAGTAGTAAAACAGATACGCAGTATTTT.

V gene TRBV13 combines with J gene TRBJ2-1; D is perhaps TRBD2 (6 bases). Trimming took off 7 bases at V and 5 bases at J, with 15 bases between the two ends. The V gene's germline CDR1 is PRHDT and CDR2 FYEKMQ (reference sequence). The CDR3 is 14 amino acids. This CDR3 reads CASTSLALHNEQFF. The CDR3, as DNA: TGTGCCAGCACCTCCCTAGCGCTACACAATGAGCAGTTCTTC.

CDR3 nucleotides: TGTGCCAGCAGCTTAGTTGGGACAGGGACAGGGAATGAGCAGTTCTTC. Translation: CASSLVGTGTGNEQFF. V is TRBV7-2 and J is TRBJ2-1; TRBD1 agrees at 9 bases. J was trimmed by 7 bases and V by 1 base; bases with no gene match: 8. This CDR3 is built from 16 residues. Germline V lookup: CDR1 SGHTA, CDR2 FQGNSA. The full variable domain, completed using reference TRBV7-2 and TRBJ2-1, is GAGVSQSPSNKVTEKGKDVELRCDPISGHTALYWYRQSLGQGLEFLIYFQGNSAPDKSGLPSDRFSAERTGGSVSTLTIQRTQQEDSAVYLCASSLVGTGTGNEQFFGPGTRLTVL.